This TCR beta chain emerged from a study of cytomegalovirus exposure and HLA in healthy donors. This clone was seen only a few times. With 60 Vbeta and 13 Jbeta primers, the PCR was carried out. Assay: immunoSEQ multiplex PCR; the TCRdb copy retains only in-frame clones and omits some. The sample has 50,000 to 60,000 clones; roughly 76% are singletons. The CDR3 is 13 amino acids. The germline gives CDR1 SNHLY, CDR2 FYNNEI. The V end was cut by 7 bases, the J end by 5 bases, with 12 bases between. Sample: PBMCs. This receptor was identified in a woman in her 40s in good health and CMV-seropositive. The chain is built from TRBV2 and TRBJ1-5, with TRBD1 as a possible D gene (5 bases). The CDR3 sequence is CASMGGEDQPQHF. In nucleotides, the CDR3 is TGTGCCAGCATGGGGGGTGAGGATCAGCCCCAGCATTTT.